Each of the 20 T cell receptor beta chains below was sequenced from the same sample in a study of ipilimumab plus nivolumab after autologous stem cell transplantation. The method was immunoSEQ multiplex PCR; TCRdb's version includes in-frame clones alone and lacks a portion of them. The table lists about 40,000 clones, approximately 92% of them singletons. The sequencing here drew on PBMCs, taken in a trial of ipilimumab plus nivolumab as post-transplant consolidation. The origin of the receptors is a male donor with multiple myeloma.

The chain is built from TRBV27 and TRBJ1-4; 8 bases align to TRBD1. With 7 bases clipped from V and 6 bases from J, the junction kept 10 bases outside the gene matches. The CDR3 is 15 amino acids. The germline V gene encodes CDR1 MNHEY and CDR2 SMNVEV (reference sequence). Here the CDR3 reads CASTRGTGGHEKLFF. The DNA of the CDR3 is TGTGCCAGCACTCGAGGGACAGGAGGCCATGAAAAACTGTTTTTT.

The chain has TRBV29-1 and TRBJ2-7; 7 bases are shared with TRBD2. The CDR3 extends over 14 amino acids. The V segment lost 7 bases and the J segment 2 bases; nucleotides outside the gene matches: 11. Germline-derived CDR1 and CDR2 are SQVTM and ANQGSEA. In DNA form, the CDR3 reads TGCAGCGCCGCCACTAGCGTTAGTCCCTACGAGCAGTACTTC. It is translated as CSAATSVSPYEQYF.

The CDR3 is CASRYPERGGPDTQYF. The CDR3 bases are TGCGCCAGCAGGTACCCGGAACGGGGGGGCCCAGATACGCAGTATTTT. The rearrangement uses TRBV10-2 and TRBJ2-3; TRBD2 matches 8 bases. V gave up 6 bases and J gave up 4 bases; unmatched junction bases: 12. This CDR3 is 16 amino acids long. Germline V gene lookup returns CDR1 WSHSY and CDR2 SAAADI.

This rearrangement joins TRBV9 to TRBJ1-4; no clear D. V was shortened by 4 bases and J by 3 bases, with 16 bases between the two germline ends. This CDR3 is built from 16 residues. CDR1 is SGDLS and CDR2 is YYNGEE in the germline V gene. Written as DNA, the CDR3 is TGTGCCAGCAGCCCCCGGGCCCTACTCCCTAATGAAAAACTGTTTTTT. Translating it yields CASSPRALLPNEKLFF.

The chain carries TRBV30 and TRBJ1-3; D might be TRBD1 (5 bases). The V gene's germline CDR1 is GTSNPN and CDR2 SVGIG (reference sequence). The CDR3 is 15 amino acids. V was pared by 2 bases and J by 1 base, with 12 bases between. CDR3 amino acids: CAWSRGAISGNTIYF. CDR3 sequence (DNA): TGTGCCTGGAGTCGAGGGGCGATTTCTGGAAACACCATATATTTT. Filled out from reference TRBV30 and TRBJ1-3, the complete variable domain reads SQTIHQWPATLVQPVGSPLSLECTVEGTSNPNLYWYRQAAGRGLQLLFYSVGIGQISSEVPQNLSASRPQDRQFILSSKKLLLSDSGFYLCAWSRGAISGNTIYFGEGSWLTVV.

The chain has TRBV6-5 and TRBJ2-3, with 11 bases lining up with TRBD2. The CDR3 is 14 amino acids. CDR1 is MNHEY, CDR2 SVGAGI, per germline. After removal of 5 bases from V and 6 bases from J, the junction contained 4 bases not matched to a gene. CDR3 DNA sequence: TGTGCCAGCAGTAGTAGCGGGAGGGTGGATACGCAGTATTTT. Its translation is CASSSSGRVDTQYF.

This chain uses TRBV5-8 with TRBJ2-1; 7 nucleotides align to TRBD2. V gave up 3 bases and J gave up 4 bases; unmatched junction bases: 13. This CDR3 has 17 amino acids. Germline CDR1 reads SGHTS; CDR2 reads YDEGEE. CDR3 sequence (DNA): TGTGCCAGCAGCTCGTACCGACAGCGGGGACCATACAATGAGCAGTTCTTC. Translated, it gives CASSSYRQRGPYNEQFF.

CDR3 region: CASSRPTGRYGYTF. The CDR3 coding sequence is TGTGCCAGCAGTCGTCCGACAGGCCGCTATGGCTACACCTTC. This chain uses TRBV28 with TRBJ1-2; TRBD1 is a possible D gene (6 bases). Germline V gene data show CDR1 as MDHEN and CDR2 as SYDVKM. The CDR3 spans 14 residues. With 5 bases removed from V and 4 bases from J, the gap between germline ends came to 14 bases.

The chain's CDR3 is CASRIIPLMTGNIQYF. The CDR3 DNA is TGTGCCAGCAGGATCATTCCTCTTATGACAGGGAACATTCAGTACTTC. This chain links TRBV28 with TRBJ2-4; 7 bases are a match to TRBD1. Germline V lookup: CDR1 MDHEN, CDR2 SYDVKM. The CDR3 extends over 16 amino acids. V shed 6 bases, J shed 7 bases, and the junction held 15 bases outside the gene matches. Full variable domain (rest looked up from reference TRBV28 and TRBJ2-4): DVKVTQSSRYLVKRTGEKVFLECVQDMDHENMFWYRQDPGLGLRLIYFSYDVKMKEKGDIPEGYSVSREKKERFSLILESASTNQTSMYLCASRIIPLMTGNIQYFGAGTRLSVL.

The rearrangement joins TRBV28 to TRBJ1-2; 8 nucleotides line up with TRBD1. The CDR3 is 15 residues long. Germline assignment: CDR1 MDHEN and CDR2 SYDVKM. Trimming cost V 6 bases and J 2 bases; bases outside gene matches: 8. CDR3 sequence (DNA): TGTGCCAGCAGACCTGACAGGGGCCTCAACTATGGCTACACCTTC. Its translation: CASRPDRGLNYGYTF.

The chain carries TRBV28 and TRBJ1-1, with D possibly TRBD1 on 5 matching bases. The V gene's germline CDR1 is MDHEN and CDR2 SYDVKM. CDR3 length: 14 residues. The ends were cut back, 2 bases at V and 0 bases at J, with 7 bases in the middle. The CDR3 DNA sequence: TGTGCCAGCAGTTTAGGGGGATTGAACACTGAAGCTTTCTTT. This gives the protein CASSLGGLNTEAFF.

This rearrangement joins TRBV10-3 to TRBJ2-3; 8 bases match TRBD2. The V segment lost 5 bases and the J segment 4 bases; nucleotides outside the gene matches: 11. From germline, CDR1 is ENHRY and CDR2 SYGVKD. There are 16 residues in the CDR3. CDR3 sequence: CAISPLSGGLADTQYF. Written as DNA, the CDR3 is TGTGCCATCAGTCCCCTTTCGGGGGGGCTTGCAGATACGCAGTATTTT.

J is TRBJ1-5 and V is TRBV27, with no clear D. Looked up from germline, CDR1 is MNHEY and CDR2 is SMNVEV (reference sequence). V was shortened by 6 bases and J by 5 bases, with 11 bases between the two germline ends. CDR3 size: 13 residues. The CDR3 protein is CASSPRTYQPQHF. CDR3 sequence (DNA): TGTGCCAGCAGCCCGAGGACCTATCAGCCCCAGCATTTT.

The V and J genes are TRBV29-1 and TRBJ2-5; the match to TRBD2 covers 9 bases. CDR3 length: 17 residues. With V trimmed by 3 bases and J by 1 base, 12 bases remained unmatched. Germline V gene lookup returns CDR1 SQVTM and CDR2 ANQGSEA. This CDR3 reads CSVDTEKLAGPQETQYF. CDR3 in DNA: TGCAGCGTTGACACCGAAAAACTAGCGGGTCCCCAAGAGACCCAGTACTTC.

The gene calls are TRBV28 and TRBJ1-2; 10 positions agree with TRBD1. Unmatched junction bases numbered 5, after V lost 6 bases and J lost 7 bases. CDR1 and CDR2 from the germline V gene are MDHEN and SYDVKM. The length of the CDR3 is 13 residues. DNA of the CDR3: TGTGCCAGCAGGACCGACAGGGGGCTTGGCTACACCTTC. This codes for CASRTDRGLGYTF.

CDR3 region: CASSQDEQGIFSYEQYF. CDR3 in DNA: TGCGCCAGCAGCCAAGATGAACAGGGGATTTTCTCCTACGAGCAGTACTTC. V and J are TRBV4-1 and TRBJ2-7; TRBD1 matches 7 bases. V dropped 0 bases and J dropped 0; count of bases not matched to a gene: 8. This CDR3 comprises 17 residues. CDR1 and CDR2 (germline): MGHRA, YSYEKL.

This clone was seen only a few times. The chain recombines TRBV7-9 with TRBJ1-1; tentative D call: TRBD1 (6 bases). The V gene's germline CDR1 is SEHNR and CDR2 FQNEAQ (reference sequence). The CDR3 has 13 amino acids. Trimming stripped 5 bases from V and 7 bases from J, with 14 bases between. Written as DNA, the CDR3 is TGTGCCAGCAGCGCCGTTGACAGGAGTGAAGCTTTCTTT. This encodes CASSAVDRSEAFF.

The CDR3: CASKREPGEKLFF. The DNA of the CDR3 is TGTGCCAGTAAGAGGGAGCCAGGGGAAAAACTGTTTTTT. The chain is built from TRBV19 and TRBJ1-4; the D gene is possibly TRBD1 (5 bases). V was trimmed by 7 bases and J by 8 bases, leaving 14 bases between them. Germline assignment: CDR1 LNHDA and CDR2 SQIVND (reference sequence). The length of the CDR3 is 13 residues.

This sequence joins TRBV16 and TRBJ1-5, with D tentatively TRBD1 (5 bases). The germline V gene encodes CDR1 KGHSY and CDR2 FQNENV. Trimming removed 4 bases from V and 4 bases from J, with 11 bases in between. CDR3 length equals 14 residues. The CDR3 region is CASSPTGRNQPQHF. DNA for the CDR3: TGTGCCAGCAGCCCAACGGGGCGAAATCAGCCCCAGCATTTT.

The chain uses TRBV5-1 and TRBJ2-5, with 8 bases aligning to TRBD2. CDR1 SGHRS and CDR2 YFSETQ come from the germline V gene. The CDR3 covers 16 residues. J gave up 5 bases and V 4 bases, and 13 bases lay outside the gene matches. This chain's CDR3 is CASSGGLAFLGETQYF. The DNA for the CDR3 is TGCGCCAGCAGCGGAGGACTAGCCTTTCTCGGGGAGACCCAGTACTTC.